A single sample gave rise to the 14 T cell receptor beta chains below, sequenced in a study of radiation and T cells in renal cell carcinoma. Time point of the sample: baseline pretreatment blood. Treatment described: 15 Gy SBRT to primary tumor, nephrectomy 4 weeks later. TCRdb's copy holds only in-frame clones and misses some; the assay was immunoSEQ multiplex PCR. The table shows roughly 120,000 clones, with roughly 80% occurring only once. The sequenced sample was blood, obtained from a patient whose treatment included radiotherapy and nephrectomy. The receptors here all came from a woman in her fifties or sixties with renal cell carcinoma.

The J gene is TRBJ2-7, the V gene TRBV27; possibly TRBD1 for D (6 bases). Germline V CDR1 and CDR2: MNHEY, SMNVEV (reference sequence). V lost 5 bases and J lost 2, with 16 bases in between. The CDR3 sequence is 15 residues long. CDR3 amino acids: CASSRPGQGPYEQYF. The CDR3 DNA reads TGTGCCAGCAGTCGACCGGGACAAGGTCCCTACGAGCAGTACTTC.

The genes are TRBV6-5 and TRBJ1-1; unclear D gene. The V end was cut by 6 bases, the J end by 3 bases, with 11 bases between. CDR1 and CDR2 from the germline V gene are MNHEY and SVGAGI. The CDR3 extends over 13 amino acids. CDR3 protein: CASSGRWDTEAFF. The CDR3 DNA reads TGTGCCAGCAGCGGACGATGGGACACTGAAGCTTTCTTT.

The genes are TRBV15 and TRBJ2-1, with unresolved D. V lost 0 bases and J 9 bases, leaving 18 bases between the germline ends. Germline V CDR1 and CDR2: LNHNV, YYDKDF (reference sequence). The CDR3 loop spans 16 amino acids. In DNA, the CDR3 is TGTGCCACCAGCAGAGATAATTTCGGGCTAGTTATTGAGCAGTTCTTC. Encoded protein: CATSRDNFGLVIEQFF.

CDR3 in DNA: TGTGCCAGCAGCGGTGGCCGGGGAATGGGGGAAAAACTGTTTTTT. Translating gives CASSGGRGMGEKLFF. This rearrangement joins TRBV5-4 to TRBJ1-4; D remains unclear. The CDR3 covers 15 residues. Between the trimmed V and J ends, which lost 4 bases and 8 bases, there was a span of 18 bases. Germline V gives CDR1 SGHNT, CDR2 YYREEE (reference sequence).

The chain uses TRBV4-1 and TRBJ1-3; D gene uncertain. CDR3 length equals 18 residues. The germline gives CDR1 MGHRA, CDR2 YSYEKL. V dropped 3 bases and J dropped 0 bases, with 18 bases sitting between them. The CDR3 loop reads CASSQGDWTSVSGNTIYF. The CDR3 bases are TGCGCCAGCAGCCAGGGTGACTGGACCTCTGTCTCTGGAAACACCATATATTTT.

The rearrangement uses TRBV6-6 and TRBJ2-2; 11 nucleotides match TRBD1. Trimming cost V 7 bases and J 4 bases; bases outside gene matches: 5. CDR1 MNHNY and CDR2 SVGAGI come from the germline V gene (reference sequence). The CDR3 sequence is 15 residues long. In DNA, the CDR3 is TGTGCCAGCAACCCGGGACAGGGGGGCACCGGGGAGCTGTTTTTT. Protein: CASNPGQGGTGELFF.

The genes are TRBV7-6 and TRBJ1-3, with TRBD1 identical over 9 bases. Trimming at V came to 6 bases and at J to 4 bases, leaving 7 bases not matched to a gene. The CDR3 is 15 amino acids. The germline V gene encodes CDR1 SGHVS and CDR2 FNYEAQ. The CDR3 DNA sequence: TGTGCCAGCAGAACAGGGGGCCGACAAGGAAACACCATATATTTT. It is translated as CASRTGGRQGNTIYF.

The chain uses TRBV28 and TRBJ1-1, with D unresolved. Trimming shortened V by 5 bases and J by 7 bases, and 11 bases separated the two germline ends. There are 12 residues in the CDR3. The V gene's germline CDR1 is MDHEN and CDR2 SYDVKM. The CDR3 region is CASSDTLIEAFF. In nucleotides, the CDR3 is TGTGCCAGCAGTGACACCCTGATTGAAGCTTTCTTT.

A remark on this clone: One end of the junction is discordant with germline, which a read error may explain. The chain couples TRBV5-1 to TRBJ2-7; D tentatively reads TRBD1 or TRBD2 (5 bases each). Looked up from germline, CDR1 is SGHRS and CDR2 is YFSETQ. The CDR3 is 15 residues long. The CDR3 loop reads CASSSGRDPSYEQYF. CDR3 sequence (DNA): TGTGCCAGCAGCTCCGGAAGGGACCCCTCCTACGAGCAGTACTTC.

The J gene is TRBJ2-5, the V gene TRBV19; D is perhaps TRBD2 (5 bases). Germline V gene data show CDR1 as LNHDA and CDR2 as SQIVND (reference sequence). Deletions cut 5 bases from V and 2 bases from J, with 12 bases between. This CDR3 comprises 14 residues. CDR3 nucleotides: TGTGCCAGTAGTTTTCAACGGGGACAAGAGACCCAGTACTTC. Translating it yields CASSFQRGQETQYF.

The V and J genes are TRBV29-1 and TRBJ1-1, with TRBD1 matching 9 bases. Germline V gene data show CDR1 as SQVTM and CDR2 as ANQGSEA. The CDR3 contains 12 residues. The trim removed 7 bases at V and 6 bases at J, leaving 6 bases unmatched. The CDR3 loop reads CSARDRVAEAFF. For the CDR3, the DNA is TGCAGCGCCCGGGACAGGGTTGCTGAAGCTTTCTTT.

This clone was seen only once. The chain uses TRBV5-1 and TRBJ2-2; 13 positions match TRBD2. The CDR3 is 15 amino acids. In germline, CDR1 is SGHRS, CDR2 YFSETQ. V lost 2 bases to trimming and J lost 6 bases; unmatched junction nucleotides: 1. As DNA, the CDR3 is TGCGCCAGCAGCTTACTAGCGGGAGGGTCCGGGGAGCTGTTTTTT. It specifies CASSLLAGGSGELFF.

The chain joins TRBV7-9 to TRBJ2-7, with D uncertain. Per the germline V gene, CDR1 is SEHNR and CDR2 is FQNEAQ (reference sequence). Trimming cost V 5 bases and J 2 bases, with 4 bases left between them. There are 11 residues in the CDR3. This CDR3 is CASSPTYEQYF. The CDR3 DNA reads TGTGCCAGCAGCCCAACCTACGAGCAGTACTTC.

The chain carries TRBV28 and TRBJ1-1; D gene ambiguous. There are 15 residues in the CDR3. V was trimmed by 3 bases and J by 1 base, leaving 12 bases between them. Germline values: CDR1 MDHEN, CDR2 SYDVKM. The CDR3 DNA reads TGTGCCAGCAGTTTGGGCCACCTCGGGAACACTGAAGCTTTCTTT. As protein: CASSLGHLGNTEAFF.